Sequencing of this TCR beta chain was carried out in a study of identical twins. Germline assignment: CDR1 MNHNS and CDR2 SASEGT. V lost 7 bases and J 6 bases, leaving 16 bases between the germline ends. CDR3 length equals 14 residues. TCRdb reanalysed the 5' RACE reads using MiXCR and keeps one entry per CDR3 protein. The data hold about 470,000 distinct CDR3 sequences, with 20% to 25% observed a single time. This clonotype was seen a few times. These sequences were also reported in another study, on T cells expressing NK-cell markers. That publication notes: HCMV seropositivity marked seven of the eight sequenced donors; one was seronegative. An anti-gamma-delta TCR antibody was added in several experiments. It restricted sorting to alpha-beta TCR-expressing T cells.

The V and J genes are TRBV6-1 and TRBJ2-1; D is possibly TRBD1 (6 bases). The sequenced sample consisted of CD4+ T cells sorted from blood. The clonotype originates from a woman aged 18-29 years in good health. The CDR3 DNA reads TGTGCCAGCACCACAACTACAGGGATCAATGAGCAGTTCTTC. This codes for CASTTTTGINEQFF.